This TCR beta chain was identified in a study of CD8 T cells in Susac syndrome. Relapsing-remitting disease, either stable or active, was present in the treatment-naive patients who were the multiple sclerosis controls. Study-wide points: As acknowledged by the study, its TCR sequencing and HLA analysis included a relatively small number of individuals.

cDNA came from 0.5 to 1 ug RNA primed by random hexamers. An immunoSEQ multiplex PCR generated amplified TCR beta CDR3 products spanning 54 Vbeta and 13 Jbeta. TCRdb re-called the immunoSEQ multiplex PCR reads with MiXCR, one entry per CDR3 protein. The table lists 200,000 to 250,000 distinct CDR3 sequences, 90% to 95% of them singletons, with roughly 0.15% in the top ten. CDR3 length: 16 residues. The germline V gene encodes CDR1 SGHDT and CDR2 YYEEEE. V dropped 3 bases and J dropped 5 bases, with 20 bases sitting between them. In the case of this clonotype: The antigen is not known.

The clonotype comes from a human donor with multiple sclerosis. The material sequenced was CD8+ T cells from PBMCs. The chain recombines TRBV5-6 with TRBJ1-2; TRBD1 might be the D (6 bases). The CDR3 DNA follows: TGTGCCAGCAGCTGGAGGGACACCCGGACCCCTTATGGCTACACCTTC. It encodes CASSWRDTRTPYGYTF.